Reported below is one T cell receptor beta chain. Its specificity is not known. These data are taken from a study of CD8 T cells in ankylosing spondylitis. Study-level results: Within matched ankylosing spondylitis synovial fluid, disease-linked clones were reportedly significantly enriched. What appeared characteristic of ankylosing spondylitis blood was a TCR beta motif of several highly homologous variants. Disease-associated clonotypes exhibited CD8+ identity and were relatively infrequent in peripheral blood.

5'-RACE, quantitative and with molecular barcodes, yielded the TCR beta libraries. MiXCR, run by TCRdb on the 5' RACE reads, gives a single entry per CDR3 protein. The sample lists just over 150,000 distinct CDR3 sequences, approximately 20% occurring once. Input material: blood, either unsorted or a sorted T cell fraction (not recorded which). The receptor comes from a male donor with ankylosing spondylitis or in good health (not recorded which).

In nucleotides, the CDR3 is TGTGCCAGCAGCTTAAGGACTAGCAGATCGAACACCGGGGAGCTGTTTTTT. Protein product: CASSLRTSRSNTGELFF. The V gene is TRBV7-3, the J gene TRBJ2-2; TRBD2 matches at 8 bases. Germline loops: CDR1 SGHTA, CDR2 FQGTGA. The CDR3 runs to 17 residues. Germline trimming cut 1 base from V and 0 bases from J; bases unmatched to any gene: 4.